The 24 T cell receptor beta chains reported below all come from one sample, sequenced in a study of beta chain features in type 1 diabetes (dated by TCRdb to 2017 to 2018). What the authors observed across the whole study: Type 1 diabetes patients showed a moderate but significant shortening of TCRB CDR3 length in all four CD4+ subsets.

Their cognate antigens are unknown. Receptor amplification or capture employed the immunoSEQ multiplex PCR assay. The High Capacity cDNA Reverse Transcription Kit was used to reverse transcribe all of the isolated RNA, meaning that expressed TCRB transcripts were what got sequenced. Imported from immuneACCESS, the table was reduced by TCRdb to in-frame sequences with V and J called. These copies leave out some clones; in studies compared against another copy, an unresolved V gene accounts for under half, and the cause of the remainder is not known. Counted in this sample were 400,000 or so clones; over 8.5% of them appeared once. Of the sample, about 0.6% falls within the top ten clones. Sequencing input: central memory CD4+ T cells from blood. Every receptor here comes from a man in his thirties or forties with type 1 diabetes.

The chain employs TRBV12-2 and TRBJ2-4. TRBV12-2 is given as a pseudogene. The CDR3 is 17 amino acids. The CDR3 sequence is CASRSLPPALAKNIQYF. The CDR3 DNA is TGTGCAAGTCGCTCCCTCCCCCCGGCGCTAGCCAAAAACATTCAGTACTTC.

This clone was seen once. The chain links TRBV5-1 to TRBJ2-7; possibly TRBD2 for D (6 bases). Germline V gene sequence: CDR1 SGHRS, CDR2 YFSETQ. Trimming shortened V by 5 bases and J by 0 bases, and 9 bases separated the two germline ends. This CDR3 is built from 13 residues. CDR3: CASRRGSSYEQYF. In DNA, the CDR3 is TGCGCCAGCAGGCGGGGCAGCTCCTACGAGCAGTACTTC.

The chain couples TRBV5-4 to TRBJ1-1; TRBD1 matches at 7 bases. The J segment lost 5 bases and the V segment lost 4 bases, leaving 8 bases of the junction unmatched. The CDR3 length is 14 residues. Germline V CDR1 and CDR2: SGHNT, YYREEE (reference sequence). CDR3 region: CASSTRDRETEAFF. Written as DNA, the CDR3 is TGTGCCAGCAGCACCCGGGACAGAGAAACTGAAGCTTTCTTT.

This clone was seen repeatedly, ten times or more. V usage is TRBV6-1 and J usage is TRBJ1-5; no reliable D call. The germline V gene encodes CDR1 MNHNS and CDR2 SASEGT. The germline V and J ends were trimmed by 5 bases and 3 bases, with 5 bases remaining between them. This CDR3 is 12 amino acids long. CDR3 sequence reads: CASSKDNQPQHF. The CDR3 coding sequence is TGTGCCAGCAGTAAGGACAATCAGCCCCAGCATTTT.

This clone occurred a few times. This chain joins TRBV11-2 and TRBJ2-1; D is unclear. The CDR3 loop spans 11 amino acids. The germline CDR1 and CDR2 sequences are SGHAT and FQNNGV. V lost 2 bases, J lost 6 bases, and 2 bases lay in between. The CDR3 region is CASSLFNEQFF. CDR3 in DNA: TGTGCCAGCAGCTTATTCAATGAGCAGTTCTTC.

There are a few counts of this clone. This sequence joins TRBV7-3 and TRBJ2-1; 14 bases agree with TRBD2. CDR1 SGHTA and CDR2 FQGTGA come from the germline V gene. This CDR3 is built from 17 residues. V lost 1 base and J lost 8; bases outside the gene matches: 7. CDR3 protein: CASSLNPSGLAGDEQFF. The CDR3 nucleotides read TGTGCCAGCAGCTTAAACCCCTCGGGACTAGCGGGAGATGAGCAGTTCTTC.

The V and J genes are TRBV4-3 and TRBJ2-3, with 7 bases aligning to TRBD1. Germline V gene sequence: CDR1 LGHNA, CDR2 YSLEER. The J segment lost 1 base and the V segment lost 5 bases, leaving 6 bases of the junction unmatched. The CDR3 spans 15 residues. CDR3 sequence reads: CASSLGTGGTDTQYF. The CDR3 DNA sequence: TGCGCCAGCAGCTTGGGCACAGGGGGCACAGATACGCAGTATTTT.

This clone was recorded a few times. The rearrangement joins TRBV2 to TRBJ2-2; 9 nucleotides line up with TRBD2. Germline trimming cut 8 bases from V and 3 bases from J; bases unmatched to any gene: 4. The CDR3 has 14 amino acids. The germline V gene has CDR1 SNHLY and CDR2 FYNNEI. The DNA for the CDR3 is TGTGCCAGCCAGGGACTAGCAGACACCGGGGAGCTGTTTTTT. It translates to CASQGLADTGELFF. The whole variable domain, filled in from reference TRBV2 and TRBJ2-2, reads EPEVTQTPSHQVTQMGQEVILRCVPISNHLYFYWYRQILGQKVEFLVSFYNNEISEKSEIFDDQFSVERPDGSNFTLKIRSTKLEDSAMYFCASQGLADTGELFFGEGSRLTVL.

V usage is TRBV29-1 and J usage is TRBJ1-1, with D hard to call. The CDR3 is 13 amino acids. V gave up 3 bases and J gave up 3 bases, with 11 bases separating them. In germline, CDR1 is SQVTM, CDR2 ANQGSEA. Written as DNA, the CDR3 is TGCAGCGTTGAGGCCAGCCTGGACACTGAAGCTTTCTTT. This sequence encodes CSVEASLDTEAFF.

The chain has TRBV25-1 and TRBJ2-7; TRBD1 is a possible D gene (6 bases). Looked up from germline, CDR1 is MGHDK and CDR2 is SYGVNS. The CDR3 length is 14 residues. V was cut by 2 bases and J by 0 bases, with 8 bases left in between. The CDR3 DNA reads TGTGCCAGCAGTGAAGGACAGTTCTCCTACGAGCAGTACTTC. Amino acid sequence: CASSEGQFSYEQYF.

This clone has a handful of counts. The rearrangement links TRBV10-3 to TRBJ1-5; D not resolved. The germline V and J ends were trimmed by 10 bases and 2 bases, with 12 bases remaining between them. This CDR3 comprises 13 residues. The germline V gene has CDR1 ENHRY and CDR2 SYGVKD. The CDR3 sequence is CATREGGNQPQHF. The CDR3 DNA reads TGTGCCACCCGTGAGGGAGGCAATCAGCCCCAGCATTTT.

A few counts support this clone. The chain is built from TRBV7-8 and TRBJ2-3; the match to TRBD2 covers 8 bases. The CDR3 consists of 16 residues. Unmatched junction bases numbered 9, after V lost 5 bases and J lost 2 bases. In germline, CDR1 is SGHVS, CDR2 FQNEAQ. Written as DNA, the CDR3 is TGTGCCAGCAGCCCCGGGGGGGGGCGCCACACAGATACGCAGTATTTT. This encodes CASSPGGGRHTDTQYF.

This clone was detected a few times. The chain has TRBV5-5 and TRBJ2-2; 7 positions match TRBD1. J lost 4 bases, V lost 3 bases, and 6 bases had no gene match. CDR1 and CDR2 (germline): SGHKS, YYEKEE (reference sequence). CDR3 length equals 15 residues. CDR3 nucleotides: TGTGCCAGCAGCTGGGGACAGTCGGGCACCGGGGAGCTGTTTTTT. As protein: CASSWGQSGTGELFF.

This clone was picked up a small number of times. This chain uses TRBV27 with TRBJ1-1; tentative D call: TRBD1 (6 bases). The length of the CDR3 is 14 residues. V lost 6 bases and J 3 bases, leaving 14 bases between the germline ends. CDR1 is MNHEY and CDR2 is SMNVEV in the germline V gene (reference sequence). As DNA, the CDR3 is TGTGCCAGCAGCAGGGACGGGGGGCACACTGAAGCTTTCTTT. Translation gives CASSRDGGHTEAFF.

The rearrangement uses TRBV7-2 and TRBJ2-7; a possible D gene is TRBD1 (5 bases). Germline V gives CDR1 SGHTA, CDR2 FQGNSA. V lost 5 bases and J 2 bases, leaving 19 bases between the germline ends. The CDR3 totals 16 residues. CDR3 residues: CASSPPLRMGPYEQYF. For the CDR3, the DNA is TGTGCCAGCAGCCCCCCGCTAAGGATGGGGCCCTACGAGCAGTACTTC.

This sequence joins TRBV6-5 and TRBJ1-3; D is uncertain. This CDR3 contains 15 residues. Germline values: CDR1 MNHEY, CDR2 SVGAGI. V shed 0 bases and J shed 8 bases, with 14 bases lying between them. The CDR3 sequence: CASSYSGRATDTIYF. CDR3 coding DNA: TGTGCCAGCAGTTACTCAGGAAGGGCGACGGACACCATATATTTT.

The chain recombines TRBV6-1 with TRBJ2-2; D tentatively reads TRBD1 or TRBD2 (6 bases each). The germline gives CDR1 MNHNS, CDR2 SASEGT. The CDR3 is 14 residues long. V shed 4 bases and J shed 4 bases, with 10 bases lying between them. The CDR3 region has the DNA TGTGCCAGCAGTGTCAAGGGGGGCACCGGGGAGCTGTTTTTT. Translating gives CASSVKGGTGELFF.

About this clone: Other nucleotide sequences in the sample specify the same CDR3. The gene calls are TRBV18 and TRBJ2-2; 11 nucleotides agree with TRBD1. From germline, CDR1 is KGHSH and CDR2 LQKENI. V lost 6 bases to trimming and J lost 4 bases; unmatched junction nucleotides: 4. The CDR3 runs 15 residues. CDR3 sequence (DNA): TGTGCCAGCTCCCGGGACAGGGGGAGCACCGGGGAGCTGTTTTTT. It translates to CASSRDRGSTGELFF.

Ten or more counts support this clone. V usage is TRBV28 and J usage is TRBJ2-1; maybe TRBD2 (6 bases). The V gene lost 3 bases and the J gene lost 6 bases, with 18 bases spanning the gap. This CDR3 region has 16 residues. Germline loops: CDR1 MDHEN, CDR2 SYDVKM. The CDR3 DNA reads TGTGCCAGCAGTTTGCCCGGGACCTGGAGGGCCAATGAGCAGTTCTTC. Residues: CASSLPGTWRANEQFF.

This clone was seen a single time. The CDR3 DNA follows: TGTGCCAGCAGCCCATCGGCAGGGCAGGACACCGGGGAGCTGTTTTTT. It codes for CASSPSAGQDTGELFF. The chain combines TRBV7-2 with TRBJ2-2; possible D gene TRBD1, 5 bases. Trimming removed 5 bases at V and 3 bases at J, with 16 bases between. Per the germline V gene, CDR1 is SGHTA and CDR2 is FQGNSA. The CDR3 contains 16 residues.

V usage is TRBV27 and J usage is TRBJ1-1; D call uncertain. Germline V lookup: CDR1 MNHEY, CDR2 SMNVEV (reference sequence). This CDR3 has 14 amino acids. Trimming removed 8 bases at V and 1 base at J, with 14 bases between. CDR3 in DNA: TGTGCCAGCCAGACTTCGGGAGCGAACACTGAAGCTTTCTTT. Protein sequence: CASQTSGANTEAFF.

The chain couples TRBV9 to TRBJ1-1; possibly TRBD1 for D (6 bases). This CDR3 comprises 15 residues. CDR1 is SGDLS, CDR2 YYNGEE, per germline. V was shortened by 3 bases and J by 1 base, with 13 bases between the two germline ends. CDR3 DNA sequence: TGTGCCAGCAGCGCCGGGGGGGCCGGGAACACTGAAGCTTTCTTT. This codes for CASSAGGAGNTEAFF.

This chain joins TRBV9 and TRBJ2-2; 8 bases are a match to TRBD1. J lost 1 base, V lost 3 bases, and 5 bases had no gene match. CDR3 length: 16 amino acids. Germline CDR1 reads SGDLS; CDR2 reads YYNGEE. The CDR3 region has the DNA TGTGCCAGCAGCGGTCAGGGGGCGGGGAACACCGGGGAGCTGTTTTTT. This encodes CASSGQGAGNTGELFF. The full variable domain, completed using reference TRBV9 and TRBJ2-2, is DSGVTQTPKHLITATGQRVTLRCSPRSGDLSVYWYQQSLDQGLQFLIQYYNGEERAKGNILERFSAQQFPDLHSELNLSSLELGDSALYFCASSGQGAGNTGELFFGEGSRLTVL.

This clone was counted many times. J is TRBJ2-7 and V is TRBV7-9; D is perhaps TRBD2 (5 bases). The CDR3 is 13 amino acids. Trimming removed 8 bases at V and 6 bases at J, with 17 bases between. In germline, CDR1 is SEHNR, CDR2 FQNEAQ (reference sequence). CDR3 in DNA: TGTGCCAGCGGTCATGAGGGCGCGGGCGAGCAGTACTTC. It specifies CASGHEGAGEQYF.